Presented here are 10 T cell receptor beta chains from one specimen sequenced in a study of T cell changes during pregnancy in multiple sclerosis. Assay used: immunoSEQ multiplex PCR; TCRdb lists only in-frame clones, some missing. Among around 73,000 clones listed, over 80% were seen once. Specimen: peripheral blood, collected in the third trimester of pregnancy. These TCRs come from a female donor in good health, enrolled as a control in a pregnancy study.

The rearrangement links TRBV5-4 to TRBJ1-2; 7 bases line up with TRBD1. This CDR3 spans 15 amino acids. The V gene's germline CDR1 is SGHNT and CDR2 YYREEE (reference sequence). V shed 3 bases, J shed 6 bases, and the junction held 11 bases outside the gene matches. CDR3 sequence (DNA): TGTGCCAGCAGCTCGGGTTCCAGGGGGATGAATGGCTACACCTTC. Translation: CASSSGSRGMNGYTF.

The chain is built from TRBV28 and TRBJ1-5; 9 positions match TRBD1. Germline lookup yields CDR1 MDHEN and CDR2 SYDVKM. V was pared by 3 bases and J by 7 bases, with 7 bases of the junction left unmatched. This CDR3 has 15 amino acids. The DNA for the CDR3 is TGTGCCAGCAGTTTTCGGGACAGGGCTGGGCAGCCCCAGCATTTT. Its translation: CASSFRDRAGQPQHF.

The chain uses TRBV5-1 and TRBJ1-1; the D is unclear. V was clipped by 0 bases and J by 7 bases, with 10 bases between them. The CDR3 totals 13 residues. The germline CDR1 and CDR2 sequences are SGHRS and YFSETQ. The CDR3 reads CASSLAGGIEAFF. In DNA form, the CDR3 reads TGCGCCAGCAGCTTGGCGGGAGGGATTGAAGCTTTCTTT.

The CDR3 region has the DNA TGTGCCAGTAGTCGAGGACAGGGTGTAGCAGATACGCAGTATTTT. Amino acids: CASSRGQGVADTQYF. This chain uses TRBV19 with TRBJ2-3; TRBD1 matches 8 bases. Germline V gene sequence: CDR1 LNHDA, CDR2 SQIVND (reference sequence). With 5 bases clipped from V and 4 bases from J, the junction kept 8 bases outside the gene matches. CDR3 length: 15 residues.

The V gene is TRBV5-5, the J gene TRBJ2-3, with 9 nucleotides matching TRBD1. The CDR3 has 15 residues. Germline V gene sequence: CDR1 SGHKS, CDR2 YYEKEE (reference sequence). V trimming: 4 bases; J trimming: 4 bases; junction bases outside the gene matches: 7. The CDR3 region is CASSMTGGAPDTQYF. CDR3 DNA: TGTGCCAGCAGCATGACAGGGGGAGCACCAGATACGCAGTATTTT.

The V and J genes are TRBV6-6 and TRBJ2-2; TRBD1 matches at 7 bases. Per germline, CDR1 MNHNY and CDR2 SVGAGI (reference sequence). The CDR3 extends over 16 amino acids. V shed 5 bases and J 6 bases; nucleotides not matched to a gene: 12. CDR3 region: CASSPSTVGGSGELFF. Written as DNA, the CDR3 is TGTGCCAGCAGTCCGTCTACGGTAGGGGGCTCCGGGGAGCTGTTTTTT.

This clone was found once. The gene calls are TRBV7-2 and TRBJ1-1; TRBD1 might be the D (5 bases). CDR3 length equals 13 residues. Germline loops: CDR1 SGHTA, CDR2 FQGNSA. V was cut by 5 bases and J by 1 base, with 8 bases left in between. CDR3 sequence (DNA): TGTGCCAGCAGCCTCACAGGGAACACTGAAGCTTTCTTT. Translating it yields CASSLTGNTEAFF.

This clone was detected once. The rearrangement links TRBV4-2 to TRBJ2-1, with 11 bases identical to TRBD2. The V gene's germline CDR1 is LGHNA and CDR2 YNFKEQ. The V segment lost 5 bases and the J segment 6 bases; nucleotides outside the gene matches: 6. This CDR3 contains 15 residues. CDR3 region: CASSETSGEVNEQFF. In nucleotides, the CDR3 is TGTGCCAGCAGCGAGACTAGCGGGGAAGTCAATGAGCAGTTCTTC.

The V call is TRBV5-1, the J call TRBJ2-1, with a weak D call TRBD1 (6 bases). V lost 0 bases, J lost 1 base, and 8 bases lay in between. Germline V gives CDR1 SGHRS, CDR2 YFSETQ. The CDR3 sequence is 15 residues long. The CDR3 nucleotides read TGCGCCAGCAGCTTGGGACAGGAGTCCTACAATGAGCAGTTCTTC. Protein: CASSLGQESYNEQFF.

V gene TRBV15 combines with J gene TRBJ2-7; weak D call: TRBD1 (6 bases). Trimming took 3 bases from V and 5 from J, leaving 17 bases between them. This CDR3 is built from 15 residues. CDR1 and CDR2 from the germline V gene are LNHNV and YYDKDF (reference sequence). This chain's CDR3 is CATSRPAGTTNEQYF. In DNA, the CDR3 is TGTGCCACCAGCAGGCCCGCCGGGACAACCAACGAGCAGTACTTC. Complete variable domain (other parts from reference TRBV15 and TRBJ2-7): DAMVIQNPRYQVTQFGKPVTLSCSQTLNHNVMYWYQQKSSQAPKLLFHYYDKDFNNEADTPDNFQSRRPNTSFCFLDIRSPGLGDTAMYLCATSRPAGTTNEQYFGPGTRLTVT.